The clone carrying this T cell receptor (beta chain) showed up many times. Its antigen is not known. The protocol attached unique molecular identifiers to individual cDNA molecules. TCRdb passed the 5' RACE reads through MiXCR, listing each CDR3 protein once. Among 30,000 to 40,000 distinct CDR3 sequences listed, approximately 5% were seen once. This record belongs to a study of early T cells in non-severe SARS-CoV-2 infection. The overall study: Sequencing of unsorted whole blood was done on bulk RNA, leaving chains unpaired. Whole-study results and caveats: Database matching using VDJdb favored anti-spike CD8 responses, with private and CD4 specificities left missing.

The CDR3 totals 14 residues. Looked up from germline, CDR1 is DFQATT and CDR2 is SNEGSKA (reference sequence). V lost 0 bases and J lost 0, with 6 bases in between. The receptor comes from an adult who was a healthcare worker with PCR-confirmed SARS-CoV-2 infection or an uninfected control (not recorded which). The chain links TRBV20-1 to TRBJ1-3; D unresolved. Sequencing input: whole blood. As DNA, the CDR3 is TGCAGTGCTAGAGACGGGAGCTCTGGAAACACCATATATTTT. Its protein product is CSARDGSSGNTIYF.